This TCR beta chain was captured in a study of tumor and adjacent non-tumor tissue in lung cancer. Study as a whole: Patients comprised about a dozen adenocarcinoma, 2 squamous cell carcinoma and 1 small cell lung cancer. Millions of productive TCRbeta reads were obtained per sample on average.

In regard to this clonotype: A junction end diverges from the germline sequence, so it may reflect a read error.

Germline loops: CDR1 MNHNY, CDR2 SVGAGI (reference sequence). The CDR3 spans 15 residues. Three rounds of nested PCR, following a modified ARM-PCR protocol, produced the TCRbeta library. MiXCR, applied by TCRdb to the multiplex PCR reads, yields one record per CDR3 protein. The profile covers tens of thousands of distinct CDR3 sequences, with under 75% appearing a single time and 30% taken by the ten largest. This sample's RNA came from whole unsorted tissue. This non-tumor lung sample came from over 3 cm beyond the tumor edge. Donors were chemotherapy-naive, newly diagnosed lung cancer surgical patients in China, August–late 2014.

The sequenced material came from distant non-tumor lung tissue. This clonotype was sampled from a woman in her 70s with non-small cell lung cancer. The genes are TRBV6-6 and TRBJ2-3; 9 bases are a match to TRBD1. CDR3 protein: CASSSGTGRADTQYF. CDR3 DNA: TGCGCCAGCAGTTCCGGGACAGGGCGTGCAGATACGCAATATTTT.